This T cell receptor (beta chain) was identified during a study of blood T cell repertoires in COVID-19. Across the study: The United States, Italy and Spain supplied acute and convalescent COVID-19 samples. From T cells, B-cell-depleted T cells, or PBMCs came the material, which was cDNA or gDNA.

The authors' processing: Nucleated cell number was recorded as an estimate derived from reference gene primer amplification. Method: immunoSEQ multiplex PCR; TCRdb's copy keeps in-frame clones and lacks some. D and trimming were read from the DNA, whereas the V and J calls and clone size are those reported in that table. Of 250,000 to 350,000 clones listed, 90% were seen once; the top ten hold more than 6%. The Seattle site enrolled patients during active infection and followed them longitudinally. V lost 2 bases and J lost 2; bases outside the gene matches: 9. Germline values: CDR1 MNHEY, CDR2 SVGEGT. CDR3 size: 16 residues.

The clonotype comes from a woman between 25 and 40 years old with COVID-19, enrolled during active disease. V is TRBV6-2 or TRBV6-3 and J is TRBJ2-7; 7 bases are a match to TRBD2. Sequenced input: peripheral blood. The CDR3 DNA follows: TGTGCCAGCAGTTACATCCGGAGCGGGGAGACCTACGAGCAGTACTTC. This gives the protein CASSYIRSGETYEQYF.